This T cell receptor (beta chain) came from a study of CD8+CD57+ T cells in acquired aplastic anemia. CDR1 SEHNR and CDR2 FQNEAQ come from the germline V gene (reference sequence). CDR3 size: 16 residues. With 3 bases removed from V and 0 bases from J, the gap between germline ends came to 13 bases. Profiling that covered TCR beta VDJ and CDR3 relied on genomic DNA as its template. TCRdb recomputed calls from the reads with MiXCR, one row per CDR3 protein. The sample holds roughly 200,000 distinct CDR3 sequences; under 65% are singletons and the top ten take 25% to 30%. This clonotype was picked up a small number of times.

The TCR originated in a human donor in good health. Sequences were obtained from sorted CD4+, CD8+, or CD8+CD57+ T cells (not recorded which) from PBMCs. The chain carries TRBV7-9 and TRBJ2-3; D gene unclear. This CDR3 is CASSFRTYGSTDTQYF. The CDR3 nucleotides are TGTGCCAGCAGCTTCAGGACCTACGGAAGCACAGATACGCAGTATTTT. Variable domain in full (rest from reference TRBV7-9 and TRBJ2-3): DTGVSQNPRHKITKRGQNVTFRCDPISEHNRLYWYRQTLGQGPEFLTYFQNEAQLEKSRLLSDRFSAERPKGSFSTLEIQRTEQGDSAMYLCASSFRTYGSTDTQYFGPGTRLTVL.